This T cell receptor beta chain was captured by sequencing in a study of post-analysis software for immune sequencing data. Study results and limitations: Controls showed significantly higher normalized Chao1 diversity than did multiple sclerosis patients. Controls showed lower frequencies than patients for 5 or 6 TRBV segments, and TRBV5-6, TRBV5-1 and TRBV20-1 were among these.

At least ten counts were recorded for this clonotype. The antigen remains undetermined. cDNA libraries for TCR beta contained unique molecular identifiers. MiXCR was run by TCRdb on the PCR reads, yielding one entry per CDR3 protein. The table lists over 150,000 distinct CDR3 sequences, under 40% of them singletons. V lost 0 bases, J lost 6 bases, and 7 bases lay in between. Germline V gene lookup returns CDR1 MNHEY and CDR2 SVGAGI. The CDR3 consists of 13 residues. The source material was blood, sampled after autologous hematopoietic stem cell transplantation. The sequence derives from a girl between 5 and 17 years old with multiple sclerosis. V gene TRBV6-5 combines with J gene TRBJ2-3; D call uncertain. Here the CDR3 reads CASSYSGWDTQYF. In DNA form, the CDR3 reads TGTGCCAGCAGTTACTCCGGGTGGGATACGCAGTATTTT.